In its sample, the clone carrying this TCR beta chain was seen many times. Its specificity is not known. With 7 bases clipped from V and 7 bases from J, the junction kept 6 bases outside the gene matches. CDR3 length: 12 amino acids. Germline V gives CDR1 SEHNR, CDR2 FQNEAQ (reference sequence). The sample originates from a study of T cell repertoires in cytomegalovirus infection. Study information: CMV infection and matching HLA type were both indicated by public TCR beta signatures. Overall study findings and caveats: Ex vivo responses were dominated by HLA-C-restricted CMV-specific TCR beta clonotypes. Frequencies of public TCR beta families were cumulated, and this identified carriers of CMV plus the relevant HLA.

TCRdb analysed the reads with MiXCR anew, one entry per CDR3 protein. The sample has hundreds of thousands of distinct CDR3 sequences, about 24% seen once; the top ten hold approximately 8.2%. The receptor comes from a human donor in good health (CMV status not recorded). Some clones in this sample may be carry-over from other donors' samples. The rearrangement uses TRBV7-9 and TRBJ1-2; 7 positions agree with TRBD1. Sequencing was performed on CD8+ T cells from PBMCs. The CDR3 nucleotides read TGTGCCAGCACCTTGACAGGGTCTGGCTACACCTTC. Translation: CASTLTGSGYTF.